This entry concerns a single TCR beta chain. TCRdb passed the 5' RACE reads through MiXCR, listing each CDR3 protein once. The sample comprises about 170,000 distinct CDR3 sequences, more than 9.5% of which are singletons, and 35% to 45% rests with the top ten. The germline gives CDR1 ENHRY, CDR2 SYGVKD. Trimming stripped 3 bases from V and 0 bases from J, with 11 bases between. CDR3 length equals 15 residues. The sample comes from a study of T cells after yellow fever vaccination. The overall study: In the case of low-cell-number fractions, SMART-Seq v4 Ultra Low Input was used for preparation.

The sample in question was CD8+ T cells sorted from PBMCs, obtained 15 days after the yellow fever booster vaccination. The V call is TRBV10-3, the J call TRBJ1-1; maybe TRBD1 (5 bases). The source of this sequence is a man aged 18 to 35 who received the YFV17D yellow fever vaccine. This CDR3 reads CAISDGALLNTEAFF. The CDR3, as DNA: TGTGCCATCAGTGACGGGGCTCTACTGAACACTGAAGCTTTCTTT.